This is a list of T cell receptor beta chains from one sample in a study of beta chain features in type 1 diabetes. Data came from immunoSEQ multiplex PCR; TCRdb stores just in-frame clones and leaves some out. There are 600,000 to 750,000 clones in the sample; around an eighth occur only once, and 0.095% to 0.15% lies in the top ten. Material: naive CD4+ T cells from blood. The receptors come from a man younger than 40 with type 1 diabetes. The conserved cysteine and the conserved F or W are not part of the CDR3 here.

TRBJ2-5 | TRBV6-6 | ASSPSSPSQD
TRBJ2-5 | TRBV27 | ASSPGLVHGTQY
TRBJ2-3 | TRBV4-3 | ASSQEWGARDTQY
TRBJ2-3 | TRBV10-3 | AISPGTSGVMYTQY
TRBJ1-3 | TRBV7-3 | ASSLTGISGNTIY
TRBJ2-1 | TRBV7-2 | ASTPPGLAGGQPF
TRBJ1-2 | TRBV6-5 | ASSYSLRSYGYT
TRBJ1-2 | TRBV10-3 | AISGTGWSYGYT
TRBJ1-2 | TRBV2 | ASSDRAFYGYT
TRBJ2-7 | TRBV9 | ASSVAGTGGEKQY
TRBJ1-2 | TRBV25-1 | ASSENFRDGNYGYT
TRBJ2-5 | TRBV11-1 | ASSPGWDSETQY
TRBJ1-2 | TRBV29-1 | SSWRGDRVDGYT
TRBJ2-3 | TRBV7-2 | ASSPGPTDTQY
TRBJ2-3 | TRBV2 | ASIFNTDTQY
TRBJ1-5 | TRBV19 | ASSIMDQPQH
TRBJ2-3 | TRBV11-2 | ATPEGGSTDTQY
TRBJ1-5 | TRBV18 | ASSLSARASNQPQH
TRBJ1-2 | TRBV28 | ASSHGLNRGYT
TRBJ1-3 | TRBV7-8 | ASSPRGVETGNTIY
TRBJ1-5 | TRBV28 | ASSLPGSRGQPQH
TRBJ2-5 | TRBV7-2 | ASSSRGGQAARETQY
TRBJ1-5 | TRBV19 | ASSYSSNQPQH
TRBJ2-1 | TRBV9 | ASSVVSSYNEQF
TRBJ2-1 | TRBV9 | ASSVGRGPRNEQF
TRBJ2-3 | TRBV18 | ASSPLEGTSTDTQY
TRBJ2-7 | TRBV7-2 | ASSRTGGSYEQY
TRBJ2-1 | TRBV28 | ASSPWGQGADEQF
TRBJ1-2 | TRBV19 | ASRGQGHYGYT
TRBJ2-7 | TRBV9 | ASSPSGTSGDYEQY
TRBJ2-7 | TRBV4-2 | ASSQDRRDPYEQY
TRBJ1-1 | TRBV9 | ASSADSGPNTEAF
TRBJ2-7 | TRBV29-1 | SVAGGATGSSYEQY
TRBJ1-5 | TRBV30 | AWSGGNSNQPQH
TRBJ1-5 | TRBV10-3 | AISESEGQPQH
TRBJ1-6 | TRBV2 | ASIGTGVSPLH
TRBJ2-7 | TRBV6-5 | ASQTGTSGIHEQY
TRBJ1-2 | TRBV2 | ASGTDVLYGYT
TRBJ2-1 | TRBV9 | ASSVVGDSYNEQF
TRBJ1-1 | TRBV5-1 | ASSFTTGTGDGTEAF
TRBJ2-5 | TRBV4-3 | ASSQDYYQETQY